This TCR beta chain was profiled in a study of blood T cell repertoires in COVID-19. Data came from immunoSEQ multiplex PCR; TCRdb stores just in-frame clones and leaves some out. This table has about 19,000 clones, almost 90% appearing once. Germline CDR1 reads SGHVS; CDR2 reads FNYEAQ. The CDR3 length is 15 residues. V trimming: 1 base; J trimming: 7 bases; junction bases outside the gene matches: 8. This receptor was taken from a human donor in a cohort sampled during active COVID-19. The rearrangement joins TRBV7-6 to TRBJ1-1; 8 bases agree with TRBD1. The specimen was peripheral blood. CDR3 bases: TGTGCCAGCAGCTTAGTTCAGGGGGCCAAAGGTGAAGCTTTCTTT. Its protein product is CASSLVQGAKGEAFF.